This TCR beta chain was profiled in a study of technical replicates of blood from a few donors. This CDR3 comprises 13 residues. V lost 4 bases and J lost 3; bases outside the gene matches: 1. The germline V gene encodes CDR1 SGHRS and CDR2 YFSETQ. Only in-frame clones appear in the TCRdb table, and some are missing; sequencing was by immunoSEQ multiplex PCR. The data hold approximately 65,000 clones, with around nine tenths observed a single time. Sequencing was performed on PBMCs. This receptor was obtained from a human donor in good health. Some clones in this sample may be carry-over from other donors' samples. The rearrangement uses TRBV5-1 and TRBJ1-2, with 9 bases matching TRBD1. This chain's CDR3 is CASSGDRDYGYTF. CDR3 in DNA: TGCGCCAGCAGCGGGGACAGGGACTATGGCTACACCTTC.